This TCR beta chain was sequenced for a study of blood T cells in healthy people across ages. Study in general: The capture of about one barcoded beta molecule per two T cells was achieved by template switching.

Comments on this clonotype: Its antigen remains unidentified.

Next came a second PCR, run for about 7 to 12 cycles, which used a sample-barcoded 5' primer along with a J-beta primer mix. One entry per CDR3 protein results from TCRdb running MiXCR on the 5' RACE reads. The data hold 1.5 million to 2 million distinct CDR3 sequences, with approximately 28% observed a single time. The CDR3 loop spans 14 amino acids. CDR1 is MNHNS, CDR2 SASEGT, per germline. V was clipped by 6 bases and J by 0 bases, with 9 bases between them. Overall study results and limits: The study could not conclusively compare naive and antigen-experienced cells, given its unsorted PBMCs. Nothing was known about donor CMV status, and this possibly confounded expanded clonotype changes.

This TCR was sampled from a woman aged 30 to 39 in good health. The sequencing input was blood. The genes are TRBV6-1 and TRBJ1-5; tentative D call: TRBD1 (6 bases). The CDR3 DNA sequence: TGTGCCAGCAGAAACAGGGCTAGCAATCAGCCCCAGCATTTT. This codes for CASRNRASNQPQHF.